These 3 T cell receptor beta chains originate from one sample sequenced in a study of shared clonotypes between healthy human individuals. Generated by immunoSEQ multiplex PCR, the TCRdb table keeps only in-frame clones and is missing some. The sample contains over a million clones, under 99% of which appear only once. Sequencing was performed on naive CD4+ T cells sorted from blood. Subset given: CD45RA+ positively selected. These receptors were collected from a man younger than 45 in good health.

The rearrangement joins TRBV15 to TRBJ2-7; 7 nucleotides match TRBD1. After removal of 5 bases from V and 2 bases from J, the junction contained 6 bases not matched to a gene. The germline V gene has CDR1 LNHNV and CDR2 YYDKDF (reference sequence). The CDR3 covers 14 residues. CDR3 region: CATSLGQATYEQYF. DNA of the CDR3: TGTGCCACCAGCCTCGGACAGGCAACCTACGAGCAGTACTTC. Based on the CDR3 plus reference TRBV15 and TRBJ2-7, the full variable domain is DAMVIQNPRYQVTQFGKPVTLSCSQTLNHNVMYWYQQKSSQAPKLLFHYYDKDFNNEADTPDNFQSRRPNTSFCFLDIRSPGLGDTAMYLCATSLGQATYEQYFGPGTRLTVT.

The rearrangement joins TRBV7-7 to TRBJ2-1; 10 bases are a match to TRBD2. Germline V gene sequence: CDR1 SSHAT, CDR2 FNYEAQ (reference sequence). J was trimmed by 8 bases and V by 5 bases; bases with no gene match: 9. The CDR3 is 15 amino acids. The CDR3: CASSPSGRAAHEQFF. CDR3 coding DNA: TGTGCCAGCAGCCCCAGCGGGAGGGCGGCCCATGAGCAGTTCTTC.

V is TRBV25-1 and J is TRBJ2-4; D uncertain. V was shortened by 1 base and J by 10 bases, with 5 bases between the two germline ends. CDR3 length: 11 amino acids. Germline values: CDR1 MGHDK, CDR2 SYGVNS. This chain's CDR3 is CASSEFQIQYF. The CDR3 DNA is TGTGCCAGCAGTGAATTCCAGATTCAGTACTTC.